This T cell receptor beta chain was captured by sequencing in a study of control samples from healthy donors and cancer patients. Method: immunoSEQ multiplex PCR; TCRdb's copy keeps in-frame clones and lacks some. The sample has roughly 64,000 clones; less than 95% are singletons. The CDR3 has 14 residues. Germline V CDR1 and CDR2: PRHDT, FYEKMQ (reference sequence). Trimming left V 2 bases short and J 5 bases short, with 12 bases between. This chain connects TRBV13 to TRBJ2-5; D might be TRBD2 (6 bases). The TCR sequence derives from a woman aged 45-59 years with colorectal cancer. The specimen sequenced was PBMCs. The CDR3 protein is CASSLRLVGETQYF. The CDR3 DNA sequence: TGTGCCAGCAGCTTAAGACTAGTGGGCGAGACCCAGTACTTC.